Reported below is one TCR beta chain. Antigen: not known. Extracted from the samples, RNA was reverse transcribed into cDNA to serve as the sequencing template. Sequencing was performed with immunoSEQ multiplex PCR; in TCRdb, only in-frame clones are kept and a portion is missing. Of 200,000 to 250,000 clones listed, roughly two thirds are singletons. These data belong to a study of CD8+ T cells in alopecia areata. For the study at large: Twice a day, 5 to 10 mg of oral tofacitinib was administered to treated patients. Treatment ran 6 to 18 months, with 6 months of follow-up afterward.

General study points: Researchers reported that TCR sharing among patients proved less clear than in mice, possibly HLA-linked.

PBMCs served as the source from which CD4+ and CD8+ T cells were sorted. Germline CDR1 GTSNPN, CDR2 SVGIG (reference sequence). The CDR3 has 14 residues. V lost 4 bases, J lost 3 bases, and 16 bases lay in between. The source material was CD4+ T cells sorted from blood, sampled at week 0. The chain employs TRBV30 and TRBJ2-7; D gene ambiguous. The source is a human donor with alopecia areata. CDR3: CAWTPLSRFYEQYF. In nucleotides, the CDR3 is TGTGCCTGGACCCCCCTCTCCAGGTTCTACGAGCAGTACTTC.